Listed below are T cell receptor beta chains from one sample, sequenced in a study of regulatory T cells in long-lasting Graves disease. TCRdb re-derived calls from the multiplex PCR reads in MiXCR, one entry per CDR3 protein. The data contain over 500,000 distinct CDR3 sequences, under 20% of them singletons. The same specimen was also included in a second study, on T cells in Graves' hyperthyroidism and ophthalmopathy.

The sequences come from peripheral blood mononuclear cells (PBMCs), collected at new diagnosis, from a patient treated with antithyroid drugs. These receptors were obtained from a woman in her twenties or thirties with Graves disease. Each CDR3 is given with its conserved first and last residue. A D gene is named only where the DNA matches it firmly. Some rows mark clone size as missing; the rest say once, few, many or name a class of expanded clone.

v_gene	abundance	j_gene	d_gene	CDR3nt	CDR3aa
TRBV18	few	TRBJ2-5	TRBD2	TGTGCCAGCTCATCTAGCGGGAGCAGGGGGGAGACCCAGTACTTC	CASSSSGSRGETQYF
TRBV5-6	NA	TRBJ2-4	NA	TGTGCCAGCAGCTTGGATTTGCTGCGAATTCAGTACTTC	CASSLDLLRIQYF
TRBV20-1	NA	TRBJ1-2	NA	TGCAGTGCTAGAAAGGTGGGCAGGGGACGTCTGGTCGGATCTGGTGGCTACACCTTC	CSARKVGRGRLVGSGGYTF
TRBV27	NA	TRBJ1-1	NA	TGTGCCAGCCTTGGAGACACTGAAGCTTTCTTT	CASLGDTEAFF
TRBV12-3/TRBV12-4	NA	TRBJ1-3	NA	TGTGCCAGCAGTTTACCCCCCGGGGGTGGAAACACCATATATTTT	CASSLPPGGGNTIYF
TRBV19	few	TRBJ1-4	NA	TGTGCCAGTAGTTACACCGCAACTAATGAAAAACTGTTTTTT	CASSYTATNEKLFF
TRBV20-1	many	TRBJ2-7	NA	TGCAGTGCTAGAGTTGACGTCTACGAGCAGTACTTC	CSARVDVYEQYF
TRBV5-1	NA	TRBJ2-7	NA	TGCGCCAGCAGCTTACTACGGGGCGGTAACGAGCAGTACTTC	CASSLLRGGNEQYF
TRBV24-1	few	TRBJ2-3	TRBD2	TGTGCCACCAGTGAAAGTCTAGCGGGAGGAAGAGATACGCAGTATTTT	CATSESLAGGRDTQYF
TRBV5-5	many	TRBJ1-5	NA	TGTGCCAGCAGCGTGCAGGGGAATCAGCCCCAGCATTTT	CASSVQGNQPQHF
TRBV11-2	many	TRBJ2-1	TRBD2	TGTGCCAGCAGCTTAGCCTCTAGCGGGGGAGACAATGAGCAGTTCTTC	CASSLASSGGDNEQFF
TRBV6-1	NA	TRBJ2-7	NA	TGTGCCAGCAGCCAGGCAGGGGGGATGTACGAGCAGTACTTC	CASSQAGGMYEQYF
TRBV10-3	NA	TRBJ1-2	NA	TGTGCCATCAGTGAGTCGATGTCAGGGGCCTATGGCTACACCTTC	CAISESMSGAYGYTF
TRBV28	many	TRBJ1-1	TRBD1	TGTGCCAGCAGGGACCGGGACAGGGTTAGCCAAGCTTTCTTT	CASRDRDRVSQAFF
TRBV28	many	TRBJ1-1	NA	TGTGCCAGCAATAAGAACACTGAAGCTTTCTTT	CASNKNTEAFF
TRBV15	few	TRBJ1-2	NA	TGTGCCACCAGCAAAGGGGGGAACTATGGCTACACCTTC	CATSKGGNYGYTF
TRBV9	NA	TRBJ2-2	TRBD2	TGTGCCAGCAGCGTACAAAGCGGGAGGGCCAGAGGGGAGCTGTTTTTT	CASSVQSGRARGELFF
TRBV5-1	many	TRBJ2-1	NA	TGCGCCAGCAGCATCGTCTCGGTCGTCTCCTACAATGAGCAGTTCTTC	CASSIVSVVSYNEQFF
TRBV12-3/TRBV12-4	many	TRBJ1-1	TRBD1	TGTGCCAGCAGTTTTGGGGACAGGGGATTGAACACTGAAGCTTTCTTT	CASSFGDRGLNTEAFF
TRBV27	NA	TRBJ2-7	TRBD1	TGTGCCAGCAGCAAGGGACAGCACATGGAGCAGTACTTC	CASSKGQHMEQYF